A single sample gave rise to the 5 T cell receptor beta chains below, sequenced in a study of spatial heterogeneity in lung cancer. TCRdb reanalysed the 5' RACE reads using MiXCR and keeps one entry per CDR3 protein. In the table there are under 7,500 distinct CDR3 sequences, around 6.3% of which are singletons. Time point defined: sample taken at primary tumor resection. The sample in question was PBMCs, obtained at surgery. The receptors here all came from a male donor with early-stage non-small cell lung cancer.

This clonotype came up many times. The chain couples TRBV7-9 to TRBJ2-1, with D hard to call. CDR3 length: 12 residues. From germline, CDR1 is SEHNR and CDR2 FQNEAQ (reference sequence). V lost 1 base and J lost 10, with 8 bases in between. The CDR3 nucleotides read TGTGCCAGCAGCTTAGTTTCAGAAGAGCAGTTCTTC. Its protein product is CASSLVSEEQFF.

This clonotype was seen many times. This chain links TRBV27 with TRBJ1-4; 7 nucleotides match TRBD1. Trimming removed 2 bases from V and 7 bases from J; junction bases left unmatched: 1. Germline V gene sequence: CDR1 MNHEY, CDR2 SMNVEV (reference sequence). The CDR3 is made up of 13 amino acids. The CDR3: CASSLNRGEKLFF. The CDR3 DNA follows: TGTGCCAGCAGTTTAAACAGGGGTGAAAAACTGTTTTTT. The full variable domain, with the rest looked up from reference TRBV27 and TRBJ1-4, is EAQVTQNPRYLITVTGKKLTVTCSQNMNHEYMSWYRQDPGLGLRQIYYSMNVEVTDKGDVPEGYKVSRKEKRNFPLILESPSPNQTSLYFCASSLNRGEKLFFGSGTQLSVL.

This clonotype has more than one count but fewer than ten. V and J are TRBV18 and TRBJ2-1; D is possibly TRBD2 (6 bases). Deletions cut 5 bases from V and 7 bases from J, with 24 bases between. The CDR3 spans 17 residues. Looked up from germline, CDR1 is KGHSH and CDR2 is LQKENI. The CDR3 DNA sequence: TGTGCCAGCTCATCCCCCCTCCTCCGGAGGGCCCTGAATGAGCAGTTCTTC. This gives the protein CASSSPLLRRALNEQFF.

This clonotype has a count of ten or more. The V and J genes are TRBV18 and TRBJ1-2; 7 bases line up with TRBD1. The CDR3 has 13 amino acids. From germline, CDR1 is KGHSH and CDR2 LQKENI. The V gene end was trimmed by 5 bases and the J gene end by 3 bases; junction bases not matched to a gene: 3. The CDR3 region is CASSAGQDYGYTF. In DNA form, the CDR3 reads TGTGCCAGCTCAGCCGGACAGGACTATGGCTACACCTTC.

In its sample, this clonotype was seen many times. The rearrangement joins TRBV28 to TRBJ2-7; maybe TRBD2 (6 bases). The V gene's germline CDR1 is MDHEN and CDR2 SYDVKM. V was shortened by 2 bases and J by 3 bases, with 20 bases between the two germline ends. The length of the CDR3 is 17 residues. For the CDR3, the DNA is TGTGCCAGCAGTTTACTTTCTGGGGGGACGTTAAACTACGAGCAGTACTTC. It yields the protein CASSLLSGGTLNYEQYF.